The present TCR beta chain was sequenced within a study of blood T cells in healthy people across ages. The second PCR ran about 6 to 12 cycles with a sample-barcoded 5' primer and J-beta primers. MiXCR was run by TCRdb on the 5' RACE reads, yielding one entry per CDR3 protein. This table has 600,000 to 850,000 distinct CDR3 sequences, approximately 43% appearing once. Germline-derived CDR1 and CDR2 are ENHRY and SYGVKD. This CDR3 spans 14 amino acids. V dropped 5 bases and J dropped 6; count of bases not matched to a gene: 6. Material for sequencing was blood. The sequence derives from a woman aged 55-69 years in good health. This sequence joins TRBV10-3 and TRBJ2-1; 8 nucleotides match TRBD1. CDR3 DNA: TGTGCCATCAGTTTAGACAGGGGATTCAATGAGCAGTTCTTC. Its protein is CAISLDRGFNEQFF.